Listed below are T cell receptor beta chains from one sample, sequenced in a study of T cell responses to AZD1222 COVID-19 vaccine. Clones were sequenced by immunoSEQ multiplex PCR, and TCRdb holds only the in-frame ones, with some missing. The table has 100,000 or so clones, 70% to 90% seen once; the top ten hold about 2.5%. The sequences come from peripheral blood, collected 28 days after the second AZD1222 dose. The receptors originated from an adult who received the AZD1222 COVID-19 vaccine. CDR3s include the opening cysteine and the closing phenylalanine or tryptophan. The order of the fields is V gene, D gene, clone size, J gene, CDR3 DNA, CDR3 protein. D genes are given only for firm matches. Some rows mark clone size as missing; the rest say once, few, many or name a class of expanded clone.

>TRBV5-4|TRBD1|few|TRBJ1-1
TGTGCCAGCAGCAACCCGGGACAGAAGACTGAAGCTTTCTTT
CASSNPGQKTEAFF
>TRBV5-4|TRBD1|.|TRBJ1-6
TGTGCCAGCAGCTCAAGACAGGGAATGGAGAATTCACCCCTCCACTTT
CASSSRQGMENSPLHF
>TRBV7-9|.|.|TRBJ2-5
TGTGCCAGCAGCTTAGGGGAGCTGTACCAAGAGACCCAGTACTTC
CASSLGELYQETQYF
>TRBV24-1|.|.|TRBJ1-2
TGTGCCACCAGTGATTTAGTAACACCCTATGGCTACACCTTC
CATSDLVTPYGYTF
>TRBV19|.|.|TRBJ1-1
TGTGCCAGTAGTTCACGGGCAGCATCGGGAGGAGCTATGGGAGCTTTCTTT
CASSSRAASGGAMGAFF
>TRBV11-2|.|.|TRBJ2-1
TGTGCCAGCAGCCCAGAAAACGTTCGCTACAATGAGCAGTTCTTC
CASSPENVRYNEQFF
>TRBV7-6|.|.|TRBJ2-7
TGTGCCAGCAGCTTAGAAGGGGGAGCGGCCCACGAGCAGTACTTC
CASSLEGGAAHEQYF
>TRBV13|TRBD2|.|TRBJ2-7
TGTGCCAGCAGCCCCGAACTAGCGGGTGGTGACTACGAGCAGTACTTC
CASSPELAGGDYEQYF
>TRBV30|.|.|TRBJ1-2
TGTGCCTGGAGCGGGGCTAACTATGGCTACACCTTC
CAWSGANYGYTF
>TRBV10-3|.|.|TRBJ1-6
TGTGCCATCAGTGAGTCCCGAGGGAATTCACCCCTCCACTTT
CAISESRGNSPLHF
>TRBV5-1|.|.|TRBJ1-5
TGCGCCAGCAGCTCGACAGGCGATAGCAATCAGCCCCAGCATTTT
CASSSTGDSNQPQHF
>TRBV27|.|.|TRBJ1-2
TGTGCCAGCAGTTTAAACTTTAACTATGGCTACACCTTC
CASSLNFNYGYTF
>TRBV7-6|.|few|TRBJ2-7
TGTGCCAGCAGCTTAGAATCAGGGACCCCCTACGAGCAGTACTTC
CASSLESGTPYEQYF
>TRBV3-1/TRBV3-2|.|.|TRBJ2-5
TGTGCCAGCAGCCAAGATAGGGAGTACCAAGAGACCCAGTACTTC
CASSQDREYQETQYF
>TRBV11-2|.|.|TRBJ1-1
TGTGCCAGCAGCTTAGGGACAGCGAACACTGAAGCTTTCTTT
CASSLGTANTEAFF
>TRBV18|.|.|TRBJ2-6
TGTGCCAGCTCACCGCCTAGAACTGGGGCCAACGTCCTGACTTTC
CASSPPRTGANVLTF
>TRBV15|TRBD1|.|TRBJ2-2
TGTGCCACCAGCTCCCGGGACAGCACCGGGGAGCTGTTTTTT
CATSSRDSTGELFF
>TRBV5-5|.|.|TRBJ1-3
TGTGCCAGCAGCCGTGGCGACGGAAGCTCTGGAAACACCATATATTTT
CASSRGDGSSGNTIYF
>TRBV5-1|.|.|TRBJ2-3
TGCGCCAGCAGCGTTGGCTGGAGCACAGATACGCAGTATTTT
CASSVGWSTDTQYF
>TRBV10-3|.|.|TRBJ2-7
TGTGCCATCAGTGTGGGAAGTTCTTACTCCTACGAGCAGTACTTC
CAISVGSSYSYEQYF
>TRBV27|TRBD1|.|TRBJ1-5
TGTGCCAGCAGACCGGGACAGGGATTCAATCAGCCCCAGCATTTT
CASRPGQGFNQPQHF
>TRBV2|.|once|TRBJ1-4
TGTGCCAGCAGTGAAAGCGGCCGGTTGGGAGAAAAACTGTTTTTT
CASSESGRLGEKLFF
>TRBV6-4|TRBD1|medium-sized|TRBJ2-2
TGTGCCAGCAGTGAGGGACAGGGTGACTCCGGGGAGCTGTTTTTT
CASSEGQGDSGELFF
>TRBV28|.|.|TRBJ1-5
TGTGCCAGCAGTTTAACGGTGAGGCAGCCCCAGCATTTT
CASSLTVRQPQHF
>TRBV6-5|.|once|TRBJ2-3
TGTGCCAGCAGTTTCGCAGCGGATACGCAGTATTTT
CASSFAADTQYF
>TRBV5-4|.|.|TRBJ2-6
TGTGCCAGCAGCTCCAGGGTCCAGGACTGGGGGGCCAACGTCCTGACTTTC
CASSSRVQDWGANVLTF
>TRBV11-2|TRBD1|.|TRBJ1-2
TGTGCCAGCAGCCACGGACAGGATGGCTACACCTTC
CASSHGQDGYTF
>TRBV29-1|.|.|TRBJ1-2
TGCAGCGTCAGTCCTGAATATGGCTACACCTTC
CSVSPEYGYTF
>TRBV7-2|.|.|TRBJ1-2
TGTGCCAGCAGCTTAGACAGGGATAACTATGGCTACACCTTC
CASSLDRDNYGYTF
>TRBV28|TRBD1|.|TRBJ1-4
TGTGCCAGCAGTCCGATACAGGGGAGCGGTGAAAAACTGTTTTTT
CASSPIQGSGEKLFF
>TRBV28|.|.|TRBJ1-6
TGTGCCAGCAACCCCCGAATCTTCAGTCAATATAATTCACCCCTCCACTTT
CASNPRIFSQYNSPLHF
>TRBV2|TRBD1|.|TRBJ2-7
TGTGCCAGCATTGACAGGGGGCCCTACGAGCAGTACTTC
CASIDRGPYEQYF
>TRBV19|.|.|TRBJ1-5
TGTGCCAGTAGTCCATTTGAGGTGTCAGAGGCATTTGGCAATCAGCCCCAGCATTTT
CASSPFEVSEAFGNQPQHF
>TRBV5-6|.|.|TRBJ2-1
TGTGCCAGCAGCTTTTTAGGGAAAACAAATGAGCAGTTCTTC
CASSFLGKTNEQFF
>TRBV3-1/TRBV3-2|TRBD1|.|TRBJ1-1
TGTGCCAGCAGCCGAAGGACAGGGGGTATCGTTGAAGCTTTCTTT
CASSRRTGGIVEAFF
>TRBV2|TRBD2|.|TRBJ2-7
TGTGCCAGCAGTCGTCGCTCTCTAGCGGGAGGCTACGAGCAGTACTTC
CASSRRSLAGGYEQYF
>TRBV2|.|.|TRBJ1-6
TGTGCCAGCAGACCTTCTGGGGGGTCCTATAATTCACCCCTCCACTTT
CASRPSGGSYNSPLHF
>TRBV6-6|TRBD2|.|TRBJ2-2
TGTGCCAGCAGTCGCACTAGCGGGCACCTCTCGAACACCGGGGAGCTGTTTTTT
CASSRTSGHLSNTGELFF
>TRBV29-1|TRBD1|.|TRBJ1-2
TGCAGCGTCTATTGGACAGGGGGTCACACTAACTATGGCTACACCTTC
CSVYWTGGHTNYGYTF
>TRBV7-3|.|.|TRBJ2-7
TGTGCCAGCAGCGTAGGGGGCGAGCAGTACTTC
CASSVGGEQYF
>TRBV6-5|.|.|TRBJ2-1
TGTGCCATCAATCCGGGACTTGGCCCCATTAATGAGCAGTTCTTC
CAINPGLGPINEQFF
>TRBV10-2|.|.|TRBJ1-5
TGCGCCAGCAGTATCCAACATTATAGCAATCAGCCCCAGCATTTT
CASSIQHYSNQPQHF
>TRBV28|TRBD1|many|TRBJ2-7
TGTGCCAGCAGTCATCTGACAGGGGGCACCGAGCAGTACTTC
CASSHLTGGTEQYF
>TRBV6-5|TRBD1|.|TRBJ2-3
TGTGCCGTACGGACAGGGCCTGGCACAGATACGCAGTATTTT
CAVRTGPGTDTQYF